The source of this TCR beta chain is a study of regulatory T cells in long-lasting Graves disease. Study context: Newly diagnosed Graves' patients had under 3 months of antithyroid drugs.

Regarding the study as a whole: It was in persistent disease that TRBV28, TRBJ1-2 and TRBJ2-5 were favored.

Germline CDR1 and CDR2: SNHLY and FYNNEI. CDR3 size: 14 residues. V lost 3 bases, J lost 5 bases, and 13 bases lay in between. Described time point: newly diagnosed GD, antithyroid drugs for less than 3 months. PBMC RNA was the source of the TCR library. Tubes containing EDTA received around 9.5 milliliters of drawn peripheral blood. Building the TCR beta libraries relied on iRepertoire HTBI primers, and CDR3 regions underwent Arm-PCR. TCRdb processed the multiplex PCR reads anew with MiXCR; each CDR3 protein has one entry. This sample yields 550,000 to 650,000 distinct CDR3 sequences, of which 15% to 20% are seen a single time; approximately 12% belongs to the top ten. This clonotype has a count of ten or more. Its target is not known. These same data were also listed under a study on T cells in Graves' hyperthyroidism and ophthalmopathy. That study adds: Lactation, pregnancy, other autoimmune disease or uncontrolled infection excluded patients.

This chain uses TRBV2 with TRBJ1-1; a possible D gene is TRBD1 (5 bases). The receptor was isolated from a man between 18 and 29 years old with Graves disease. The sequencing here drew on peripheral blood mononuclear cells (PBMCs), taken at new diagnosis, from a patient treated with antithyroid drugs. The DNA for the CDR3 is TGTGCCAGCAGTGACTCCGGGACGGGTACTGAAGCTTTCTTT. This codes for CASSDSGTGTEAFF.